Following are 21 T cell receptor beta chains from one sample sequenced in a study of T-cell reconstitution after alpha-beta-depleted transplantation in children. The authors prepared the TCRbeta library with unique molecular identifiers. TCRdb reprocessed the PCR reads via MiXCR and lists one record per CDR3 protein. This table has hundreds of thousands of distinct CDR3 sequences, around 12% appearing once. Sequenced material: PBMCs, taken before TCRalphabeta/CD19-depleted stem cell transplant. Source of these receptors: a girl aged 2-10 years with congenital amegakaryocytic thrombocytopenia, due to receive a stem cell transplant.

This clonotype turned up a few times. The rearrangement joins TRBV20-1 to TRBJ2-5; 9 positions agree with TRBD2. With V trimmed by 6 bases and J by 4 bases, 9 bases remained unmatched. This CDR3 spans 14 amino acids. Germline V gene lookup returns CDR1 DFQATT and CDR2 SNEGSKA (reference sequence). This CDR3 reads CSAENSGRTETQYF. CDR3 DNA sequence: TGCAGTGCCGAAAATAGCGGGAGAACAGAGACCCAGTACTTC.

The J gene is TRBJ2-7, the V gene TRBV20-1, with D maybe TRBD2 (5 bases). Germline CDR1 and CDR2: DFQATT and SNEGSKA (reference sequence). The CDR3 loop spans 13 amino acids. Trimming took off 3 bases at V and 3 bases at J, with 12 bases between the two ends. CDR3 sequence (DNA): TGCAGTGCTAGCGGACTTTACAACTACGAGCAGTACTTC. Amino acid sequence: CSASGLYNYEQYF.

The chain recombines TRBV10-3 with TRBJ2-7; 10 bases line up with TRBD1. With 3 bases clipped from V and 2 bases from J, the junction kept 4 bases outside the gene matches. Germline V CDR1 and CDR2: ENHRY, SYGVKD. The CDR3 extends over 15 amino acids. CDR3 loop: CAISDPGTGAYEQYF. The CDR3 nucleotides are TGTGCCATCAGTGACCCCGGGACAGGGGCCTACGAGCAGTACTTC.

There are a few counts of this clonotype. The CDR3 here is CATSDAASSGRIQETQYF. The CDR3 DNA sequence: TGTGCCACCAGTGACGCTGCGTCCTCGGGGAGAATCCAAGAGACCCAGTACTTC. The chain recombines TRBV24-1 with TRBJ2-5; D may be TRBD2 (5 bases). The CDR3 totals 18 residues. Germline V gives CDR1 KGHDR, CDR2 SFDVKD. Trimming pared 4 bases from V and 1 base from J, leaving 21 bases between.

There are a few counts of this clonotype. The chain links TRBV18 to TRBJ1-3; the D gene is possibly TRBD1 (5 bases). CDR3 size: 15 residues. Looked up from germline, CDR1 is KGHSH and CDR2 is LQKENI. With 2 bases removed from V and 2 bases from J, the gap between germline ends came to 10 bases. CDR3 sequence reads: CASSPSGGPGNTIYF. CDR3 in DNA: TGTGCCAGCTCACCATCGGGGGGACCTGGAAACACCATATATTTT.

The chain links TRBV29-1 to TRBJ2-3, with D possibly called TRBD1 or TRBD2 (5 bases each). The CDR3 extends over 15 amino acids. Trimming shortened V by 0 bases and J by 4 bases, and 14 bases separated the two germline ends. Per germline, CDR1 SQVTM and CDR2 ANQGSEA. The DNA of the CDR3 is TGCAGCGTTGAAGACGCAGGGACCTACTCAGATACGCAGTATTTT. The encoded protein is CSVEDAGTYSDTQYF.

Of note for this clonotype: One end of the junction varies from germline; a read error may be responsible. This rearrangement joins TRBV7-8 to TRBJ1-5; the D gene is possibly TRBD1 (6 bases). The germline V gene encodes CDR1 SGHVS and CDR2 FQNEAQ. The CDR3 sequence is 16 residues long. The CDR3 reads CASSFSGAISYQPQHF. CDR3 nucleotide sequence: TGTGCCAGCAGCTTTTCGGGGGCAATTAGCTATCAGCCCCAGCATTTT.

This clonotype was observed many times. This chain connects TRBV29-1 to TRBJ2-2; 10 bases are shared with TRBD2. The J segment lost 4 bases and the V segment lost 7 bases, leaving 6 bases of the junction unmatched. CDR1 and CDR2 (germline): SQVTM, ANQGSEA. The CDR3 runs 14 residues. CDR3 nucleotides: TGCAGCGCCATAAGGACTAGCGGCACCGGGGAGCTGTTTTTT. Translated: CSAIRTSGTGELFF.

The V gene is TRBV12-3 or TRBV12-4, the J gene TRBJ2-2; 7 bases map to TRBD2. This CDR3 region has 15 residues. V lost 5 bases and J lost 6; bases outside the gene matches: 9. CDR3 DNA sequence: TGTGCCAGCAGTGCCCCGGGACTACCTCCCGGGGAGCTGTTTTTT. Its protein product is CASSAPGLPPGELFF.

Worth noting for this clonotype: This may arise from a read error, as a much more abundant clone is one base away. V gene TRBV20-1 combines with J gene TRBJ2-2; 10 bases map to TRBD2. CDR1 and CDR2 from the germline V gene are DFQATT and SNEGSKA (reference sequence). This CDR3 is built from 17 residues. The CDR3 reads CCARAYDTSGISGELFF. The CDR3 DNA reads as TGCTGTGCTAGAGCTTATGACACTAGCGGGATTAGCGGGGAGCTGTTTTTT.

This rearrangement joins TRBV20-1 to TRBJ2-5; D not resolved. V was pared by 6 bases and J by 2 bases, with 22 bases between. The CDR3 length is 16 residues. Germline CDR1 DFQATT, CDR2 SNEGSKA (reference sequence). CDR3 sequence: CSAGHSLPPVQETQYF. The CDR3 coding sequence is TGCAGTGCCGGCCACTCGTTGCCGCCGGTTCAAGAGACCCAGTACTTC.

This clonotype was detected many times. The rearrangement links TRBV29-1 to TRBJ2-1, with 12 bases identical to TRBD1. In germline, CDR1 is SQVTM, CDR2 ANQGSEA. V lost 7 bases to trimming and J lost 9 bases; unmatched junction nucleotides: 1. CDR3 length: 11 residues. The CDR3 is CSEGQGAEQFF. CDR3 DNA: TGCAGCGAGGGACAGGGGGCTGAGCAGTTCTTC.

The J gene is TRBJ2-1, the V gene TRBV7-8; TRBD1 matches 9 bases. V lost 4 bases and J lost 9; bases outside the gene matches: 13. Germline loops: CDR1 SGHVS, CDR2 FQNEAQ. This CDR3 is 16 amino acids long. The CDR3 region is CASSSIELQGAGEQFF. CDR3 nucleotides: TGTGCCAGCAGCTCCATAGAACTACAGGGGGCGGGTGAGCAGTTCTTC.

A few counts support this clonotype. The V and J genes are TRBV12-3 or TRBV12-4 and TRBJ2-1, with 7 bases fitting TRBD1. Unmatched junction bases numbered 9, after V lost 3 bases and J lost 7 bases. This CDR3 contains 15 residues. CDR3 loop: CASSFWGQMDNEQFF. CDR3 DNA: TGTGCCAGCAGTTTTTGGGGACAGATGGATAATGAGCAGTTCTTC.

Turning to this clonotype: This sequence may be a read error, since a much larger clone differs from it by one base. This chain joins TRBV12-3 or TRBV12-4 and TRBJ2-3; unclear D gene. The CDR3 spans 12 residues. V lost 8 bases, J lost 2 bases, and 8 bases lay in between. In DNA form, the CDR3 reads TGTGCCAGCCGGGTCCTCACAGATACGCAGTATTTT. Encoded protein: CASRVLTDTQYF.

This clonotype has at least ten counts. The CDR3 loop is CAISEEGGNQPQHF. CDR3 nucleotide sequence: TGTGCCATCAGTGAGGAAGGAGGAAATCAGCCCCAGCATTTT. This chain joins TRBV10-3 and TRBJ1-5; D is unresolved. The CDR3 covers 14 residues. The V gene's germline CDR1 is ENHRY and CDR2 SYGVKD. V was clipped by 2 bases and J by 4 bases, with 9 bases between them.

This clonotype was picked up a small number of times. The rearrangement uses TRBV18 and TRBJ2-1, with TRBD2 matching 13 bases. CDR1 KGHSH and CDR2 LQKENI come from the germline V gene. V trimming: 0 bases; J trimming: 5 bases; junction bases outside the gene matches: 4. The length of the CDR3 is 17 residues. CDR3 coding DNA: TGTGCCAGCTCACCACCCGGACTAGCGGGAGCTGACAATGAGCAGTTCTTC. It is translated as CASSPPGLAGADNEQFF. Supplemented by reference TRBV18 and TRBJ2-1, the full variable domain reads NAGVMQNPRHLVRRRGQEARLRCSPMKGHSHVYWYRQLPEEGLKFMVYLQKENIIDESGMPKERFSAEFPKEGPSILRIQQVVRGDSAAYFCASSPPGLAGADNEQFFGPGTRLTVL.

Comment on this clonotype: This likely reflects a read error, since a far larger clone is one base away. For the CDR3, the DNA is TGCGCCAGCAGCTTGGCCGGGGGATTTGGAAACACCATATATTTT. Residues: CASSLAGGFGNTIYF. This chain uses TRBV5-1 with TRBJ1-3, with a weak D call TRBD1 (5 bases). The CDR3 length is 15 residues. Germline V lookup: CDR1 SGHRS, CDR2 YFSETQ. The V gene lost 0 bases and the J gene lost 3 bases, with 10 bases spanning the gap.

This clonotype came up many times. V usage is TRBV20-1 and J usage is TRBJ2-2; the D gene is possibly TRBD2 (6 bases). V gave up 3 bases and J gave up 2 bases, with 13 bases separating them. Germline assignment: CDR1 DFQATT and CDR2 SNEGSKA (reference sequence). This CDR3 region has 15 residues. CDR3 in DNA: TGCAGTGCTAGGGGCGGGACCGCTAACACCGGGGAGCTGTTTTTT. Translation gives CSARGGTANTGELFF.

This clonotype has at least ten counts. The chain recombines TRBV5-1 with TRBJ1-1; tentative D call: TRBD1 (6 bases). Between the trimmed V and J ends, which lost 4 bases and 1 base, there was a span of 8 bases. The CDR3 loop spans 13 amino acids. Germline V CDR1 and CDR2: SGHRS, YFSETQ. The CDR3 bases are TGCGCCAGCAGCCCACAGGGGAACACTGAAGCTTTCTTT. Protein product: CASSPQGNTEAFF.

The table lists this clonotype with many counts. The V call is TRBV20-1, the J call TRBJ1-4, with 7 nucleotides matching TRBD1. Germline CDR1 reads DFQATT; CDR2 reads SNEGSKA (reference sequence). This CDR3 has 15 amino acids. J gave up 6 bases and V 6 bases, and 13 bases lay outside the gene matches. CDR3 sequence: CSALPTAGGDEKLFF. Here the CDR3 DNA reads TGCAGTGCCCTCCCCACCGCAGGGGGAGATGAAAAACTGTTTTTT.